These 22 T cell receptor beta chains came from one sample sequenced in a study of blood T cell repertoires in COVID-19. The repertoire was sequenced with immunoSEQ multiplex PCR; TCRdb's copy has only in-frame clones and lacks some. The sample has about 210,000 clones; approximately 83% are singletons. Sequencing used peripheral blood. The receptors were gathered from a woman aged 35 to 49 with active or convalescent COVID-19.

On this clone: Other DNA variants within this sample encode the same CDR3. The rearrangement links TRBV7-2 to TRBJ1-2; 11 nucleotides agree with TRBD1. The CDR3 runs 14 residues. The J segment lost 7 bases and the V segment lost 6 bases, leaving 7 bases of the junction unmatched. Germline V gene lookup returns CDR1 SGHTA and CDR2 FQGNSA. The CDR3 bases are TGTGCCAGCAGTCCCGGACAGGGGGCAGGTGGCTACACCTTC. It encodes CASSPGQGAGGYTF.

In this sample, this clone turned up a few times. The chain is built from TRBV27 and TRBJ1-2; 8 positions agree with TRBD1. The CDR3 totals 17 residues. In germline, CDR1 is MNHEY, CDR2 SMNVEV (reference sequence). With 5 bases clipped from V and 4 bases from J, the junction kept 15 bases outside the gene matches. The CDR3 sequence: CASSLRSGQGFAYGYTF. The CDR3 nucleotides read TGTGCCAGCAGTCTCCGCTCAGGACAGGGCTTTGCCTATGGCTACACCTTC.

The genes are TRBV9 and TRBJ2-1; 10 bases agree with TRBD2. This CDR3 contains 18 residues. Germline V lookup: CDR1 SGDLS, CDR2 YYNGEE. With 3 bases clipped from V and 9 bases from J, the junction kept 18 bases outside the gene matches. CDR3 in amino acids: CASSERAGGLSGQGEQFF. The CDR3 DNA reads as TGTGCCAGCAGCGAGAGAGCGGGGGGGCTTTCCGGGCAGGGTGAGCAGTTCTTC.

In this sample, this clone turned up a few times. The rearrangement joins TRBV6-1 to TRBJ1-6; D remains unclear. The CDR3 is made up of 14 amino acids. Trimming pared 4 bases from V and 3 bases from J, leaving 7 bases between. Germline assignment: CDR1 MNHNS and CDR2 SASEGT. The CDR3 region is CASSVALYNSPLHF. CDR3 nucleotides: TGTGCCAGCAGTGTAGCCCTCTATAATTCACCCCTCCACTTT.

V and J are TRBV9 and TRBJ2-3, with D unclear. Germline V CDR1 and CDR2: SGDLS, YYNGEE. V dropped 0 bases and J dropped 6 bases, with 11 bases sitting between them. This CDR3 comprises 14 residues. The CDR3 protein is CASSVVAAADTQYF. In DNA form, the CDR3 reads TGTGCCAGCAGCGTAGTCGCGGCCGCGGATACGCAGTATTTT.

The chain recombines TRBV12-3 or TRBV12-4 with TRBJ2-3, with 7 bases that match TRBD2. There are 13 residues in the CDR3. V was clipped by 6 bases and J by 4 bases; unmatched bases: 4. CDR3 loop: CASSPGRADTQYF. The CDR3 DNA follows: TGTGCCAGCAGCCCAGGGAGGGCAGATACGCAGTATTTT.

This chain links TRBV19 with TRBJ2-4, with TRBD2 matching 12 bases. Trimming took 4 bases from V and 0 from J; bases not matched to a gene: 7. Germline assignment: CDR1 LNHDA and CDR2 SQIVND (reference sequence). This CDR3 has 18 amino acids. The CDR3 DNA reads as TGTGCCAGTAGTAGGGCCACTAGCGGGGGGCTAGCCAAAAACATTCAGTACTTC. Its translation: CASSRATSGGLAKNIQYF.

This sequence joins TRBV5-1 and TRBJ2-5; 7 nucleotides match TRBD1. V dropped 4 bases and J dropped 1; count of bases not matched to a gene: 10. CDR3 length equals 16 residues. Germline V gene data show CDR1 as SGHRS and CDR2 as YFSETQ. Written as DNA, the CDR3 is TGCGCCAGCAGCCCGGACTGGGACAGTTCCCAAGAGACCCAGTACTTC. It codes for CASSPDWDSSQETQYF.

This chain connects TRBV5-1 to TRBJ2-7, with TRBD2 as a possible D gene (6 bases). The CDR3 consists of 13 residues. Germline CDR1 is SGHRS and CDR2 is YFSETQ. Between the trimmed V and J ends, which lost 1 base and 6 bases, there was a span of 11 bases. DNA for the CDR3: TGCGCCAGCAGCTTGTCGGGAGAAAGCGAGCAGTACTTC. Translated, it gives CASSLSGESEQYF.

The rearrangement links TRBV2 to TRBJ2-3; 7 bases match TRBD2. The germline gives CDR1 SNHLY, CDR2 FYNNEI. V lost 8 bases and J lost 0; bases outside the gene matches: 8. CDR3 size: 15 residues. The CDR3 nucleotides read TGTGCCAGCGTACGTCTAGCGGTTAGCACAGATACGCAGTATTTT. Its translation is CASVRLAVSTDTQYF.

V is TRBV2 and J is TRBJ1-1; D not certain. Trimming left V 3 bases short and J 4 bases short, with 12 bases between. Germline CDR1 SNHLY, CDR2 FYNNEI. This CDR3 region has 14 residues. The CDR3 bases are TGTGCCAGCAGTGACAACGGGGTGGGCACTGAAGCTTTCTTT. Protein sequence: CASSDNGVGTEAFF.

The CDR3 DNA sequence: TGTGCCAGCAGCCTCCAGGGGAGAACTGAAGCTTTCTTT. Protein sequence: CASSLQGRTEAFF. The chain joins TRBV12-3 or TRBV12-4 to TRBJ1-1; the D gene is possibly TRBD1 (6 bases). Trimming removed 6 bases from V and 5 bases from J, with 13 bases in between. This CDR3 is 13 amino acids long.

The rearrangement uses TRBV9 and TRBJ1-2; 8 positions match TRBD1. Germline V gene sequence: CDR1 SGDLS, CDR2 YYNGEE. J was trimmed by 4 bases and V by 6 bases; bases with no gene match: 11. This CDR3 has 15 residues. CDR3 loop: CASKVDRGVGYGYTF. CDR3 in DNA: TGTGCCAGCAAGGTAGACAGGGGCGTGGGCTATGGCTACACCTTC.

The V and J genes are TRBV7-2 and TRBJ1-1, with 8 positions matching TRBD1. Germline assignment: CDR1 SGHTA and CDR2 FQGNSA. V trimming: 5 bases; J trimming: 0 bases; junction bases outside the gene matches: 8. CDR3 size: 16 residues. The chain's CDR3 is CASSARQGLLNTEAFF. The CDR3 DNA sequence: TGTGCCAGCAGCGCCCGACAGGGGCTGTTGAACACTGAAGCTTTCTTT.

The chain combines TRBV7-9 with TRBJ1-1; 9 nucleotides align to TRBD1. V was clipped by 5 bases and J by 1 base; unmatched bases: 5. CDR1 and CDR2 (germline): SEHNR, FQNEAQ (reference sequence). The CDR3 consists of 15 residues. DNA for the CDR3: TGTGCCAGCAGCCCGGACAGGGGAAGGAACACTGAAGCTTTCTTT. Amino acid sequence: CASSPDRGRNTEAFF. Based on the CDR3 plus reference TRBV7-9 and TRBJ1-1, the full variable domain is DTGVSQNPRHKITKRGQNVTFRCDPISEHNRLYWYRQTLGQGPEFLTYFQNEAQLEKSRLLSDRFSAERPKGSFSTLEIQRTEQGDSAMYLCASSPDRGRNTEAFFGQGTRLTVV.

The chain links TRBV5-8 to TRBJ1-5; D not resolved. V was pared by 0 bases and J by 2 bases, with 15 bases between. This CDR3 is built from 17 residues. Germline CDR1 SGHTS, CDR2 YDEGEE. CDR3 in amino acids: CASSLAVRQAGNQPQHF. CDR3 DNA sequence: TGTGCCAGCAGCTTGGCGGTAAGACAAGCCGGCAATCAGCCCCAGCATTTT.

V usage is TRBV9 and J usage is TRBJ1-1; D not resolved. The CDR3 runs 15 residues. CDR1 is SGDLS, CDR2 YYNGEE, per germline. Trimming cost V 0 bases and J 5 bases, with 14 bases left between them. This chain's CDR3 is CASSVAPGFGTEAFF. The CDR3 DNA is TGTGCCAGCAGCGTAGCACCGGGATTTGGGACTGAAGCTTTCTTT.

V and J are TRBV7-9 and TRBJ2-1, with TRBD2 matching over 12 bases. The germline V gene has CDR1 SEHNR and CDR2 FQNEAQ (reference sequence). CDR3 size: 15 residues. V was pared by 5 bases and J by 4 bases, with 3 bases of the junction left unmatched. The CDR3 bases are TGTGCCAGCAGCCCCCTAGCGGGGGGGTACAATGAGCAGTTCTTC. Its translation: CASSPLAGGYNEQFF.

This chain joins TRBV20-1 and TRBJ1-2; D unresolved. Germline lookup yields CDR1 DFQATT and CDR2 SNEGSKA (reference sequence). This CDR3 has 12 residues. V was shortened by 3 bases and J by 8 bases, with 13 bases between the two germline ends. DNA for the CDR3: TGCAGTGCTAGTTCATCATCGGTCGGCTACACCTTC. It codes for CSASSSSVGYTF.

V gene TRBV30 combines with J gene TRBJ1-3; D ambiguous. Per the germline V gene, CDR1 is GTSNPN and CDR2 is SVGIG (reference sequence). The CDR3 has 15 amino acids. Trimming shortened V by 0 bases and J by 0 bases, and 9 bases separated the two germline ends. The CDR3 is CAWSVQGLSGNTIYF. The CDR3 DNA reads as TGTGCCTGGAGTGTCCAAGGACTCTCTGGAAACACCATATATTTT.

This clone came up a few times. V and J are TRBV21-1 and TRBJ1-6; the DNA was not used to check the table's D call, TRBD1. TRBV21-1 is a recognized pseudogene. The CDR3 totals 14 residues. CDR3 sequence reads: CASSFGQPNSPLHF. CDR3 DNA sequence: TGTGCCAGCAGCTTCGGACAGCCTAATTCACCCCTCCACTTT.

This clone was recorded only once. The V and J genes are TRBV6-5 and TRBJ1-6; TRBD1 matches at 7 bases. The CDR3 extends over 16 amino acids. Germline trimming cut 0 bases from V and 5 bases from J; bases unmatched to any gene: 4. Germline CDR1 and CDR2: MNHEY and SVGAGI. CDR3 sequence reads: CASSYSYGTDNSPLHF. The CDR3 DNA follows: TGTGCCAGCAGTTACTCTTACGGGACAGATAATTCACCCCTCCACTTT.